The clone carrying this T cell receptor beta chain was recorded a few times. The antigen is unknown. The CDR3 is made up of 17 amino acids. The ends were cut back, 0 bases at V and 3 bases at J, with 18 bases in the middle. Germline-derived CDR1 and CDR2 are MGHRA and YSYEKL. This sample was included in a study of response to subunit inactivated influenza vaccine. In TCRdb, the RT-PCR reads were re-called with MiXCR into one record per CDR3 protein. Found here are some 480,000 distinct CDR3 sequences, over 9.5% of them singletons; the top ten hold less than 15%. Findings and limits, study-wide: The authors suggested that every seasonal influenza vaccination recruits few new T cells.

The origin of this receptor is a man aged 50 to 60 who received an inactivated influenza vaccine. V is TRBV4-1 and J is TRBJ2-7, with D possibly TRBD1 on 6 matching bases. Sequenced material: PBMCs from blood, taken 45 days after vaccination. CDR3: CASSQESRRQELYEQYF. The CDR3 nucleotides read TGCGCCAGCAGCCAAGAATCACGGCGACAGGAGCTCTACGAGCAGTACTTC.